The present T cell receptor beta chain was sequenced within a study of blood T cell repertoires in COVID-19 (dated by TCRdb to the early 2020s). Background on the whole study: Samples covering the acute and convalescent phases of COVID-19 were provided by collaborators in the United States, Italy and Spain. The prospective study material was composed of cDNA or gDNA derived from T cells, B-cell-depleted T cells, or PBMCs. Deeply sampled blood TCRbeta repertoires from subjects exposed to, actively infected with, or recovered from COVID-19 were included in the dataset. A freely available public database, intended as a resource for researchers studying the immune response to SARS-CoV-2, is where the repertoires were released. Samples were obtained from the ongoing ImmuneRACE study (first 160 participants) and from over 1,000 subjects provided by 6 global collaborators. The sample metadata nearly always contained a de-identified subject ID, COVID-19 status, age in years and sex. HLA class I and class II types, where available, came from metadata supplied by the sample provider rather than from assay-based typing.

Comment on this clone: It lacks a known antigen. No base qualities exist here, and no much larger clone lies one base off it.

V lost 4 bases and J lost 7 bases, and the count of bases not matched to a germline gene is 12. From a lookup of the germline V gene, CDR1 and CDR2 are KGHSH and LQKENI. From the cysteine through the phenylalanine, the CDR3 covers 15 amino acids. Here the CDR3 DNA is all that survives: 45 bases in frame from base 1. TCRbeta CDR3 regions were amplified from genomic DNA using the immunoSEQ Assay, a bias-controlled multiplex PCR. As for how the authors treated the data: Within the assay, amplification of reference gene primers was used to estimate how many nucleated cells each sample contained. To quantify the absolute abundance of each unique TCRbeta CDR3 rearrangement, sequence reads were collapsed and filtered. For each sample, productive Simpson clonality was calculated by taking the square root of Simpson's diversity index across productive rearrangements. TCRdb took this table from immuneACCESS and kept in-frame rearrangements with V and J called. Such tables lack part of the clones; where checked against another copy, unresolved V genes explain under half of the gap, and the rest is unexplained. V, J and clone size reflect that table, while D and trimming were determined from the DNA. Counted in this sample were 120,000 to 150,000 clones; approximately 83% of them appeared once. About 8% of the sample is taken by the ten largest.

Paper-wide results and their limitations: How much clinical and demographic metadata was included differed by source and by participant, and the metadata was provided uncurated.

Whole blood was collected in K2EDTA tubes by collaborating institutions according to the institutions' own protocols. For TCRbeta analysis, collaborators shipped samples in one of three forms: frozen whole blood, isolated PBMCs, or DNA extracted from either of those sample types. The sequence was obtained from a human donor in a cohort sampled during active COVID-19. The sequence is built from TRBV18 and TRBJ2-7, with 8 middle bases fitting TRBD1. Specimen: peripheral blood. The sequenced DNA: TGTGCCAGCTCACGGATTGACAGGGGCGCAGGGGAGCAGTACTTC. The encoded protein is CASSRIDRGAGEQYF. The full variable domain, with segments outside the CDR3 supplied by the reference TRBV18 and TRBJ2-7 proteins, appears as NAGVMQNPRHLVRRRGQEARLRCSPMKGHSHVYWYRQLPEEGLKFMVYLQKENIIDESGMPKERFSAEFPKEGPSILRIQQVVRGDSAAYFCASSRIDRGAGEQYFGPGTRLTVT.